Shown below are 32 T cell receptor beta chains from a single sample sequenced in a study of blood T cells in healthy people across ages. It was with a sample-barcoded 5' primer and a J-beta primer mix that a second PCR of roughly 7 to 12 cycles was run. TCRdb re-called the 5' RACE reads with MiXCR, one entry per CDR3 protein. Altogether fewer than 900,000 distinct CDR3 sequences are present, about 40% being singletons, with the ten largest covering around a fifth. Sequenced input: blood. These receptors were taken from a woman aged 55 to 70 in good health.

This clonotype came up a few times. The chain has TRBV20-1 and TRBJ1-2, with D unclear. The CDR3 length is 14 residues. V was shortened by 1 base and J by 0 bases, with 9 bases between the two germline ends. The germline CDR1 and CDR2 sequences are DFQATT and SNEGSKA (reference sequence). The CDR3 here is CSARVGFPNYGYTF. The CDR3 coding sequence is TGCAGTGCTAGAGTGGGATTTCCTAACTATGGCTACACCTTC.

The chain uses TRBV5-1 and TRBJ2-5; 7 bases line up with TRBD1. This CDR3 has 14 residues. V trimming: 2 bases; J trimming: 1 base; junction bases outside the gene matches: 2. Germline V gives CDR1 SGHRS, CDR2 YFSETQ. Here the CDR3 DNA reads TGCGCCAGCAGCTTCCGGACAGGCCAAGAGACCCAGTACTTC. Protein product: CASSFRTGQETQYF. Based on the CDR3 plus reference TRBV5-1 and TRBJ2-5, the full variable domain is KAGVTQTPRYLIKTRGQQVTLSCSPISGHRSVSWYQQTPGQGLQFLFEYFSETQRNKGNFPGRFSGRQFSNSRSEMNVSTLELGDSALYLCASSFRTGQETQYFGPGTRLLVL.

The chain carries TRBV9 and TRBJ2-4; possibly TRBD2 for D (5 bases). TRBJ2-7 explains the end of the DNA better; the J call may be wrong. CDR3 length: 14 residues. Germline V gene lookup returns CDR1 SGDLS and CDR2 YYNGEE. As DNA, the CDR3 is TGTGCCAGCAGCGTAGGGGTGGGAGACTACGAGCAGTACTTC. This codes for CASSVGVGDYEQYF.

The sample holds many counts of this clonotype. The CDR3 bases are TGTGCCAGCAGAACTCGGACGGGTAGCTCTGGGGCCAACGTCCTGACTTTC. This encodes CASRTRTGSSGANVLTF. The V call is TRBV7-2, the J call TRBJ2-6; D not resolved. From germline, CDR1 is SGHTA and CDR2 FQGNSA. This CDR3 has 17 amino acids. The V end was cut by 6 bases, the J end by 0 bases, with 15 bases between. Looking up the rest from reference TRBV7-2 and TRBJ2-6 gives the full variable domain: GAGVSQSPSNKVTEKGKDVELRCDPISGHTALYWYRQSLGQGLEFLIYFQGNSAPDKSGLPSDRFSAERTGGSVSTLTIQRTQQEDSAVYLCASRTRTGSSGANVLTFGAGSRLTVL.

The chain uses TRBV12-3 or TRBV12-4 and TRBJ2-5; no clear D. The J call may not be correct, given that the DNA end is closer to TRBJ2-7. The CDR3 sequence is 12 residues long. CDR3 bases: TGTGCCAGCAGTTTTATATTCGACGAGCAGTACTTC. It codes for CASSFIFDEQYF.

This clonotype showed up just a few times. The CDR3 reads CATSTPRQGTNEKLFF. The CDR3 DNA follows: TGTGCCACCAGCACCCCCCGACAGGGAACTAATGAAAAACTGTTTTTT. V gene TRBV15 combines with J gene TRBJ1-4; TRBD1 matches at 7 bases. Germline CDR1 and CDR2: LNHNV and YYDKDF (reference sequence). Trimming took 4 bases from V and 1 from J; bases not matched to a gene: 6. The CDR3 has 16 residues.

The chain's CDR3 is CASSDIGEFGEKLFF. For the CDR3, the DNA is TGTGCCAGCAGTGATATAGGGGAGTTCGGTGAAAAACTGTTTTTT. V usage is TRBV25-1 and J usage is TRBJ1-4; D possibly corresponds to TRBD1 (5 bases). The V end lost 3 bases, the J end lost 7 bases, and 15 bases lay between the germline ends. CDR1 and CDR2 from the germline V gene are MGHDK and SYGVNS. This CDR3 comprises 15 residues.

V usage is TRBV20-1 and J usage is TRBJ2-7, with 7 bases aligning to TRBD2. Trimming at V came to 8 bases and at J to 0 bases, leaving 7 bases not matched to a gene. The germline V gene has CDR1 DFQATT and CDR2 SNEGSKA (reference sequence). The CDR3 is 13 amino acids. DNA for the CDR3: TGCAGTTCTACGGGAGGAACCTCCTACGAGCAGTACTTC. Its protein product is CSSTGGTSYEQYF.

This clonotype has just a few counts. The chain carries TRBV27 and TRBJ1-5; unclear D gene. The CDR3 is 15 amino acids. V was shortened by 3 bases and J by 0 bases, with 9 bases between the two germline ends. Germline V gene data show CDR1 as MNHEY and CDR2 as SMNVEV (reference sequence). The CDR3 coding sequence is TGTGCCAGCAGTTTTTCGGGGTATAGCAATCAGCCCCAGCATTTT. Its translation: CASSFSGYSNQPQHF.

This chain connects TRBV24-1 to TRBJ2-1, with 9 bases lining up with TRBD2. With 4 bases clipped from V and 3 bases from J, the junction kept 6 bases outside the gene matches. From germline, CDR1 is KGHDR and CDR2 SFDVKD. The CDR3 is 16 residues long. The CDR3 spells CATSDTGTSFYNEQFF. CDR3 DNA sequence: TGTGCCACCAGTGACACCGGGACTAGCTTCTACAATGAGCAGTTCTTC.

The V call is TRBV12-5, the J call TRBJ2-6; D perhaps matches TRBD2 (6 bases). In germline, CDR1 is LGHNT, CDR2 FRNRAP. The CDR3 extends over 17 amino acids. The V end lost 3 bases, the J end lost 0 bases, and 12 bases lay between the germline ends. The CDR3: CASGFWDSYSGANVLTF. The CDR3 bases are TGTGCTAGTGGTTTTTGGGACTCCTACTCTGGGGCCAACGTCCTGACTTTC.

Here the CDR3 DNA reads TGTGCCAGCGGAAGAGCTAGCGGGAGAGCAGATACGCAGTATTTT. This sequence encodes CASGRASGRADTQYF. The rearrangement links TRBV12-3 or TRBV12-4 to TRBJ2-3; 10 bases fit TRBD2. V shed 8 bases, J shed 4 bases, and the junction held 9 bases outside the gene matches. The CDR3 runs 15 residues.

The chain links TRBV20-1 to TRBJ2-3, with 9 bases matching TRBD2. CDR1 is DFQATT, CDR2 SNEGSKA, per germline (reference sequence). This CDR3 comprises 17 residues. After removal of 0 bases from V and 3 bases from J, the junction contained 10 bases not matched to a gene. For the CDR3, the DNA is TGCAGTGCTAGAGAGAACGATAGCGGGAGAAGGACAGATACGCAGTATTTT. Translated: CSARENDSGRRTDTQYF.

As to this clonotype: Just one base apart from a much larger clone, this may be a read error. The V gene is TRBV6-6, the J gene TRBJ2-7; D is perhaps TRBD2 (5 bases). The CDR3 is 12 residues long. Trimming removed 6 bases at V and 5 bases at J, with 11 bases between. Germline CDR1 and CDR2: MNHNY and SVGAGI (reference sequence). The DNA of the CDR3 is TGTGCCAGCAGCCACAAGAGGGACGAGCAGTACTTC. It translates to CASSHKRDEQYF.

This clonotype occurred a few times. The rearrangement uses TRBV7-9 and TRBJ2-5; D is perhaps TRBD2 (5 bases). Germline V CDR1 and CDR2: SEHNR, FQNEAQ (reference sequence). The CDR3 spans 14 residues. The V end lost 5 bases, the J end lost 6 bases, and 16 bases lay between the germline ends. Here the CDR3 DNA reads TGTGCCAGCAGCGGAGGACCCCTCGAGAAGACCCAGTACTTC. Its protein is CASSGGPLEKTQYF. Drawing the rest from reference TRBV7-9 and TRBJ2-5, the complete variable domain is DTGVSQNPRHKITKRGQNVTFRCDPISEHNRLYWYRQTLGQGPEFLTYFQNEAQLEKSRLLSDRFSAERPKGSFSTLEIQRTEQGDSAMYLCASSGGPLEKTQYFGPGTRLLVL.

The chain combines TRBV6-2 or TRBV6-3 with TRBJ1-1; tentatively, D is TRBD1 (5 bases). Trimming stripped 5 bases from V and 4 bases from J, with 11 bases between. Germline CDR1 is MNHEY and CDR2 is SVGEGT. This CDR3 has 13 amino acids. The DNA of the CDR3 is TGTGCCAGCAGTCAGACAGTTGCCACTGAAGCTTTCTTT. Its translation: CASSQTVATEAFF.

V and J are TRBV12-3 or TRBV12-4 and TRBJ2-7; 9 positions match TRBD1. The CDR3 is 14 residues long. V dropped 5 bases and J dropped 6; count of bases not matched to a gene: 8. CDR3 coding DNA: TGTGCCAGCAGTACAACCGGGACAGGGTTCGAGCAGTACTTC. Amino acids: CASSTTGTGFEQYF.

The rearrangement joins TRBV5-1 to TRBJ1-1, with D possibly being TRBD1 (5 bases). V was shortened by 1 base and J by 3 bases, with 10 bases between the two germline ends. This CDR3 is 14 amino acids long. Looked up from germline, CDR1 is SGHRS and CDR2 is YFSETQ. DNA for the CDR3: TGCGCCAGCAGCTTGTTGGGGGGGGACACTGAAGCTTTCTTT. Amino acids: CASSLLGGDTEAFF.

The chain has TRBV3-1 and TRBJ2-2; D is unresolved. Trimming pared 4 bases from V and 4 bases from J, leaving 10 bases between. The CDR3 is 14 amino acids. Germline values: CDR1 LGHDT, CDR2 YNNKEL (reference sequence). CDR3 sequence: CASSPTPTTGELFF. CDR3 DNA sequence: TGTGCCAGCAGCCCAACTCCGACCACCGGGGAGCTGTTTTTT.

This chain links TRBV7-2 with TRBJ2-1; D call uncertain. Trimming shortened V by 5 bases and J by 9 bases, and 17 bases separated the two germline ends. Germline V CDR1 and CDR2: SGHTA, FQGNSA. The CDR3 spans 14 residues. The DNA for the CDR3 is TGTGCCAGCAGCCTGGGGTGGGATCACGGTGAGCAGTTCTTC. It translates to CASSLGWDHGEQFF.

This clonotype was seen only a few times. V and J are TRBV4-3 and TRBJ2-7; 9 positions agree with TRBD2. In germline, CDR1 is LGHNA, CDR2 YSLEER. Trimming cost V 5 bases and J 7 bases; bases outside gene matches: 12. The CDR3 is 15 residues long. CDR3 DNA: TGCGCCAGCAGCGGACACTATAGCGGGAGTAGGGAGCAGTACTTC. This gives the protein CASSGHYSGSREQYF.

This clonotype was detected a few times. The chain joins TRBV7-7 to TRBJ2-1, with TRBD1 matching 10 bases. Trimming cost V 5 bases and J 5 bases; bases outside gene matches: 3. Germline CDR1 SSHAT, CDR2 FNYEAQ (reference sequence). The length of the CDR3 is 14 residues. CDR3 residues: CASSETGGHNEQFF. The CDR3 bases are TGTGCCAGCAGCGAGACAGGGGGCCACAATGAGCAGTTCTTC.

This chain connects TRBV19 to TRBJ2-7; the match to TRBD2 covers 9 bases. J was trimmed by 7 bases and V by 7 bases; bases with no gene match: 5. The CDR3 extends over 12 amino acids. Germline loops: CDR1 LNHDA, CDR2 SQIVND (reference sequence). CDR3 DNA sequence: TGTGCCAGTACTAGCGGGAACAATGAGCAGTACTTC. Protein product: CASTSGNNEQYF.

As concerns this clonotype: One junction end does not reproduce the germline sequence, and a read error may be involved. The chain has TRBV12-3 or TRBV12-4 and TRBJ1-1; D gene unclear. There are 13 residues in the CDR3. CDR3 in DNA: TGTGCCAGCAGTGTAGCGCCAAGTTTTGAAGCTTTCTTT. It translates to CASSVAPSFEAFF.

This clonotype has a handful of counts. The chain recombines TRBV28 with TRBJ2-1; 8 bases map to TRBD1. The CDR3 is 16 residues long. J was trimmed by 1 base and V by 6 bases; bases with no gene match: 8. Germline V gene lookup returns CDR1 MDHEN and CDR2 SYDVKM. Here the CDR3 DNA reads TGTGCCAGCAGCTACCGACAGGGGAGTTCCTACAATGAGCAGTTCTTC. Translated: CASSYRQGSSYNEQFF.

The chain is built from TRBV7-2 and TRBJ1-1; D may be TRBD1 (5 bases). Germline CDR1 is SGHTA and CDR2 is FQGNSA. The CDR3 is 16 amino acids. Trimming took off 0 bases at V and 0 bases at J, with 11 bases between the two ends. The CDR3 DNA reads TGTGCCAGCAGCTTAGCGATGGGGGTTATGAACACTGAAGCTTTCTTT. This codes for CASSLAMGVMNTEAFF.

This clonotype came up many times. J is TRBJ2-7 and V is TRBV5-5, with unresolved D. Germline CDR1 reads SGHKS; CDR2 reads YYEKEE (reference sequence). The V and J ends lost 0 bases and 1 base respectively, with 8 bases between them. This CDR3 is 14 amino acids long. CDR3 DNA: TGTGCCAGCAGCTTGGAGGCTGGATCCTACGAGCAGTACTTC. It yields the protein CASSLEAGSYEQYF.

The chain joins TRBV2 to TRBJ2-5; 11 positions match TRBD2. The last part of the DNA fits TRBJ2-7 better; the J call may be wrong. This CDR3 is built from 15 residues. CDR1 and CDR2 from the germline V gene are SNHLY and FYNNEI. In nucleotides, the CDR3 is TGTGCCAGCAGCCCGACTAGCGGGGACCCCTACGAGCAGTACTTC. Protein: CASSPTSGDPYEQYF.

This clonotype came up a few times. This chain connects TRBV9 to TRBJ2-7, with D possibly called TRBD1 or TRBD2 (5 bases each). Deletions cut 5 bases from V and 5 bases from J, with 14 bases between. In germline, CDR1 is SGDLS, CDR2 YYNGEE. The CDR3 runs to 13 residues. The CDR3 DNA follows: TGTGCCAGCAGTATTGGGGGAGCCGACGAGCAGTACTTC. This sequence encodes CASSIGGADEQYF. The full variable domain, its missing parts supplied by reference TRBV9 and TRBJ2-7, is DSGVTQTPKHLITATGQRVTLRCSPRSGDLSVYWYQQSLDQGLQFLIQYYNGEERAKGNILERFSAQQFPDLHSELNLSSLELGDSALYFCASSIGGADEQYFGPGTRLTVT.

This chain links TRBV27 with TRBJ2-5; no clear D gene. The ends were cut back, 2 bases at V and 4 bases at J, with 8 bases in the middle. The CDR3 is made up of 13 amino acids. Germline-derived CDR1 and CDR2 are MNHEY and SMNVEV (reference sequence). The CDR3 spells CASSLHNTETQYF. The CDR3 DNA reads TGTGCCAGCAGTTTACACAATACAGAGACCCAGTACTTC.

This clonotype was counted only a few times. The chain employs TRBV27 and TRBJ2-1; 8 positions agree with TRBD2. Trimming removed 4 bases from V and 8 bases from J; junction bases left unmatched: 4. CDR1 and CDR2 from the germline V gene are MNHEY and SMNVEV (reference sequence). The CDR3 sequence is 13 residues long. The CDR3 protein is CASSSLSGDEQFF. CDR3 nucleotide sequence: TGTGCCAGCAGTTCCCTTAGCGGGGATGAGCAGTTCTTC.

The table lists this clonotype with a few counts. The chain couples TRBV20-1 to TRBJ1-2, with 9 bases matching TRBD1. V trimming: 6 bases; J trimming: 7 bases; junction bases outside the gene matches: 9. The CDR3 consists of 13 residues. Per the germline V gene, CDR1 is DFQATT and CDR2 is SNEGSKA (reference sequence). The CDR3 region has the DNA TGCAGTGCCCCCCGGACAGGGGACTTTGGCTACACCTTC. Translation: CSAPRTGDFGYTF.